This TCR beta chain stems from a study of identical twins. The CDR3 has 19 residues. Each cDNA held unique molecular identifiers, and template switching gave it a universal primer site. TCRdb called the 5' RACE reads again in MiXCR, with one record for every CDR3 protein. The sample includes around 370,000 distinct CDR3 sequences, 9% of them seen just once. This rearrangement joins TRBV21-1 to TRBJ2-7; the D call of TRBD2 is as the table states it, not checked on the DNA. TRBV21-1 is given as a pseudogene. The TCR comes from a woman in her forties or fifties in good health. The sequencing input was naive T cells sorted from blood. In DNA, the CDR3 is TGTGCCAGCAGCTCCACCGGGACTAGCGGGAATGGGACCTCCTACGAGCAGTACTTC. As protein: CASSSTGTSGNGTSYEQYF.